This T cell receptor (beta chain) was captured in a study of cytomegalovirus exposure and HLA in healthy donors. Study in general: Earlier results showed roughly 120 million unique TCR beta sequences derived from some 190 million T cells. General study points: Per a later analysis, about 18,000 TCR beta sequences showed association with HLA alleles at 0.05 false discovery rate. Roughly uniform sequencing depth across donors was assumed, possibly incorrectly. An analysis that came later showed most CMV-associated TCR beta chains appearing HLA-restricted.

Primers: 60 Vbeta forward and 13 Jbeta reverse. The repertoire was sequenced with immunoSEQ multiplex PCR; TCRdb's copy has only in-frame clones and lacks some. The sample has about 200,000 clones; 60% to 80% are singletons. This clone showed up just a few times. Antigen: not known. The V and J ends lost 5 bases and 7 bases, in that order; junction bases with no gene match: 8. Per germline, CDR1 LNHDA and CDR2 SQIVND (reference sequence). This CDR3 is 15 amino acids long. The chain carries TRBV19 and TRBJ1-4; TRBD1 agrees at 9 bases. Material for sequencing was PBMCs. The clonotype comes from a woman aged 30 to 39 in good health and CMV-seronegative. The CDR3 nucleotides are TGTGCCAGTAGTCCTCCGGGACAGGGCTTTGAAAAACTGTTTTTT. Residues: CASSPPGQGFEKLFF.